This TCR beta chain was sequenced for a study of cytomegalovirus exposure and HLA in healthy donors. Healthy individuals who donated bone marrow served as the donors. Study-level findings and limits: A later analysis linked a missense variant in DCLRE1C to the trimming of TCR beta V and J genes. Presence/absence comparisons presumed near-even sequencing depth among donors. Three of the chains that were CMV-associated were confirmed in vitro to be specific for CMV antigens.

Points on this clone: Antigen unknown.

The germline CDR1 and CDR2 sequences are SGHDN and FVKESK. Deletions cut 2 bases from V and 0 bases from J, with 10 bases between. The length of the CDR3 is 16 residues. PCR used 60 Vbeta primers and 13 Jbeta primers. The protocol was immunoSEQ multiplex PCR, while the TCRdb copy is restricted to in-frame clones and leaves out a portion. The data show a few hundred thousand clones, 77% seen once. Sequencing used PBMCs. The clonotype comes from an older woman in good health and CMV-seropositive. J is TRBJ2-2 and V is TRBV14; the D is unclear. The CDR3 region is CASSQRGLSNTGELFF. DNA for the CDR3: TGTGCCAGCAGCCAAAGAGGCCTATCGAACACCGGGGAGCTGTTTTTT.